These 14 T cell receptor beta chains came from one sample sequenced in a study of TIL therapy for anti-PD-1-resistant metastatic lung cancer. Stated time point: pre-treatment sample, taken before nivolumab and TIL therapy. This was the immunoSEQ v3 assay. Measured with immunoSEQ multiplex PCR; TCRdb has only the in-frame clones, and not every one. The repertoire holds tens of thousands of clones, with 65% to 90% as singletons. The sequences come from blood, collected at baseline. These receptors all come from a person between 30 and 80 years old with non-small cell lung cancer.

The chain recombines TRBV5-6 with TRBJ1-2; the match to TRBD1 covers 7 bases. The CDR3 consists of 12 residues. The germline gives CDR1 SGHDT, CDR2 YYEEEE. Trimming at V came to 3 bases and at J to 13 bases, leaving 9 bases not matched to a gene. In DNA, the CDR3 is TGTGCCAGCAGCTCCGACAGGGTTGATGTCACCTTC. It is translated as CASSSDRVDVTF.

This rearrangement joins TRBV9 to TRBJ2-7; 14 bases map to TRBD2. Germline values: CDR1 SGDLS, CDR2 YYNGEE. The CDR3 extends over 16 amino acids. The ends lost 3 bases at V and 7 bases at J; junction bases unmatched: 9. The CDR3 DNA is TGTGCCAGCAGCGCCGGGACTAGCGGGAGAACAGGAGAGCAGTACTTC. This gives the protein CASSAGTSGRTGEQYF.

The rearrangement uses TRBV25-1 and TRBJ1-3; perhaps TRBD1 as D (5 bases). Germline V CDR1 and CDR2: MGHDK, SYGVNS. Between the trimmed V and J ends, which lost 7 bases and 2 bases, there was a span of 12 bases. The CDR3 runs to 14 residues. This chain's CDR3 is CASTREDTGNTIYF. The CDR3 coding sequence is TGTGCCAGCACCCGAGAGGACACTGGAAACACCATATATTTT.

The V and J genes are TRBV9 and TRBJ2-6; D uncertain. V lost 3 bases, J lost 0 bases, and 7 bases lay in between. There are 15 residues in the CDR3. Germline V gene data show CDR1 as SGDLS and CDR2 as YYNGEE. Written as DNA, the CDR3 is TGTGCCAGCAGCGCTTTTAGCTCTGGGGCCAACGTCCTGACTTTC. Protein product: CASSAFSSGANVLTF.

The chain employs TRBV7-3 and TRBJ2-1; D gene ambiguous. V lost 6 bases to trimming and J lost 4 bases, with 16 bases between them. Looked up from germline, CDR1 is SGHTA and CDR2 is FQGTGA. This CDR3 region has 15 residues. This CDR3 reads CASRTAVSPYNEQFF. The DNA of the CDR3 is TGTGCCAGCAGAACCGCGGTCTCACCGTACAATGAGCAGTTCTTC.

The genes are TRBV11-2 and TRBJ2-3; a weak D match, TRBD2 (5 bases). Germline CDR1 and CDR2: SGHAT and FQNNGV. Trimming pared 6 bases from V and 6 bases from J, leaving 13 bases between. This CDR3 has 13 residues. CDR3: CASSEAEHDTQYF. For the CDR3, the DNA is TGTGCCAGCAGTGAAGCGGAGCACGATACGCAGTATTTT.

The count of this clone is one. V and J are TRBV7-2 and TRBJ2-7, with D possibly TRBD2 on 6 matching bases. The CDR3 sequence is 16 residues long. Trimming pared 1 base from V and 2 bases from J, leaving 15 bases between. Per germline, CDR1 SGHTA and CDR2 FQGNSA. CDR3 nucleotide sequence: TGTGCCAGCAGCTTAGGGCGGTCGGGGGATGCCTACGAGCAGTACTTC. It specifies CASSLGRSGDAYEQYF.

In this sample, this clone turned up a few times. The chain uses TRBV9 and TRBJ2-1; D remains unclear. This CDR3 is 21 amino acids long. V lost 0 bases and J 0 bases, leaving 25 bases between the germline ends. CDR1 SGDLS and CDR2 YYNGEE come from the germline V gene. The CDR3 region is CASSVDTNKGRPLSSYNEQFF. The CDR3 region has the DNA TGTGCCAGCAGCGTAGACACCAACAAGGGAAGACCTCTAAGCTCCTACAATGAGCAGTTCTTC.

V is TRBV28 and J is TRBJ1-1, with D hard to call. V was pared by 6 bases and J by 4 bases, with 3 bases between. Germline V gene data show CDR1 as MDHEN and CDR2 as SYDVKM. The CDR3 is 10 residues long. In nucleotides, the CDR3 is TGTGCCAGCAGGCGCACTGAAGCTTTCTTT. Translation gives CASRRTEAFF.

J is TRBJ1-5 and V is TRBV6-6; 7 bases match TRBD1. The germline V gene encodes CDR1 MNHNY and CDR2 SVGAGI (reference sequence). The CDR3 extends over 15 amino acids. Germline trimming cut 5 bases from V and 3 bases from J; bases unmatched to any gene: 7. The CDR3 DNA is TGTGCCAGCAGTATAGGACAGGTGAACAATCAGCCCCAGCATTTT. This sequence encodes CASSIGQVNNQPQHF.

This sequence joins TRBV28 and TRBJ2-7; 10 nucleotides line up with TRBD2. CDR1 is MDHEN, CDR2 SYDVKM, per germline. V lost 1 base, J lost 3 bases, and 9 bases stayed unmatched. The CDR3 covers 17 residues. The CDR3 sequence: CASSLFRAGLASYEQYF. The CDR3 bases are TGTGCCAGCAGTTTATTTAGAGCGGGACTAGCGAGCTACGAGCAGTACTTC.

The rearrangement links TRBV6-4 to TRBJ1-1; D is unclear. In germline, CDR1 is MRHNA, CDR2 SNTAGT. The V end was cut by 4 bases, the J end by 0 bases, with 6 bases between. The CDR3 is 13 amino acids. CDR3 nucleotide sequence: TGTGCCAGCAGTGTGGGAGTGAACACTGAAGCTTTCTTT. It specifies CASSVGVNTEAFF.

The chain carries TRBV5-1 and TRBJ2-6, with D maybe TRBD2 (5 bases). Germline CDR1 and CDR2: SGHRS and YFSETQ. The CDR3 covers 16 residues. V was clipped by 0 bases and J by 3 bases, with 10 bases between them. CDR3 in amino acids: CASSLAAGGGANVLTF. The CDR3 nucleotides are TGCGCCAGCAGCTTGGCTGCGGGTGGTGGGGCCAACGTCCTGACTTTC.

This chain joins TRBV10-3 and TRBJ2-3, with D uncertain. Germline CDR1 and CDR2: ENHRY and SYGVKD. The CDR3 covers 15 residues. Trimming removed 9 bases from V and 2 bases from J, with 18 bases in between. CDR3 region: CAISTGRDFTDTQYF. The DNA of the CDR3 is TGTGCCATTAGTACGGGCAGAGACTTCACAGATACGCAGTATTTT.